These 16 T cell receptor beta chains share one sample of origin, sequenced in a study of human T cells and chemical hapten exposure. Time point here: patch test 3, about 24 weeks after DPC sensitization. The treatment denotes: therapeutic diphenylcyclopropenone sensitization with weekly scalp DPC. The total RNA was obtained from whole blood that was not fractionated. TCRdb called the RACE reads again in MiXCR, with one record for every CDR3 protein. Of around 40,000 distinct CDR3 sequences in the sample, over 9.5% are singletons; the top ten hold roughly 2.5%. This specimen was whole blood, taken in connection with sensitization to the hapten diphenylcyclopropenone (DPC). These receptors came from a woman between 40 and 55 years old with alopecia areata. Some clones in this sample may be carry-over from other donors' samples.

V gene TRBV5-1 combines with J gene TRBJ2-5, with 7 bases that match TRBD1. CDR3 length equals 14 residues. The germline V gene has CDR1 SGHRS and CDR2 YFSETQ. V lost 2 bases and J lost 1; bases outside the gene matches: 2. The CDR3 reads CASSFRDSQETQYF. DNA of the CDR3: TGCGCCAGCAGCTTCCGGGACAGCCAAGAGACCCAGTACTTC. The variable domain in full, with the rest retrieved from reference TRBV5-1 and TRBJ2-5, is KAGVTQTPRYLIKTRGQQVTLSCSPISGHRSVSWYQQTPGQGLQFLFEYFSETQRNKGNFPGRFSGRQFSNSRSEMNVSTLELGDSALYLCASSFRDSQETQYFGPGTRLLVL.

This clonotype was counted between two and nine times. V and J are TRBV20-1 and TRBJ2-7; the match to TRBD1 covers 9 bases. The CDR3 runs 14 residues. Germline V gene sequence: CDR1 DFQATT, CDR2 SNEGSKA (reference sequence). Losses at the gene ends were 0 bases for V and 3 bases for J; bases not matched to a gene: 3. The CDR3 DNA follows: TGCAGTGCTAGAGATACAGGGGGCGACTACGAGCAGTACTTC. Translated: CSARDTGGDYEQYF.

This clonotype occurred many times. The chain joins TRBV10-2 to TRBJ2-2, with TRBD2 matching 11 bases. CDR1 and CDR2 from the germline V gene are WSHSY and SAAADI. J was trimmed by 4 bases and V by 6 bases; bases with no gene match: 1. The CDR3 loop spans 14 amino acids. CDR3 coding DNA: TGCGCCAGCAGCGGACTAGCGGGCACCGGGGAGCTGTTTTTT. This gives the protein CASSGLAGTGELFF.

This clonotype was found many times. This chain uses TRBV29-1 with TRBJ2-3; D uncertain. Trimming cost V 4 bases and J 7 bases, with 12 bases left between them. The CDR3 runs to 12 residues. In germline, CDR1 is SQVTM, CDR2 ANQGSEA. As DNA, the CDR3 is TGCAGCGTTGCCAGTCAGAGGAATACGCAGTATTTT. Residues: CSVASQRNTQYF.

The gene calls are TRBV27 and TRBJ2-7, with 7 bases matching TRBD1. The CDR3 is 15 amino acids. V dropped 0 bases and J dropped 0; count of bases not matched to a gene: 2. The germline gives CDR1 MNHEY, CDR2 SMNVEV (reference sequence). CDR3 sequence: CASSLSGGGSYEQYF. CDR3 nucleotides: TGTGCCAGCAGTTTATCAGGGGGCGGCTCCTACGAGCAGTACTTC.

The sample holds a few counts of this clonotype. This chain links TRBV20-1 with TRBJ1-4; 9 bases agree with TRBD1. Germline-derived CDR1 and CDR2 are DFQATT and SNEGSKA (reference sequence). The CDR3 contains 12 residues. J was trimmed by 8 bases and V by 8 bases; bases with no gene match: 6. The DNA of the CDR3 is TGCAGTCCCGGACAGGGGTTGGAAAAACTGTTTTTT. It specifies CSPGQGLEKLFF.

The sample holds many counts of this clonotype. The chain employs TRBV3-1 and TRBJ1-1, with D hard to call. From germline, CDR1 is LGHDT and CDR2 YNNKEL (reference sequence). This CDR3 region has 12 residues. V lost 0 bases and J 9 bases, leaving 8 bases between the germline ends. This chain's CDR3 is CASSQDSGQAFF. The CDR3 DNA reads TGTGCCAGCAGCCAAGATAGCGGGCAAGCTTTCTTT.

This clonotype was seen at least ten times. This chain connects TRBV3-1 to TRBJ2-1; TRBD2 might be the D (6 bases). The V gene lost 5 bases and the J gene lost 0 bases, with 14 bases spanning the gap. From germline, CDR1 is LGHDT and CDR2 YNNKEL (reference sequence). The CDR3 totals 16 residues. The CDR3 protein is CASSKRDGSSYNEQFF. The CDR3 region has the DNA TGTGCCAGCAGCAAAAGGGACGGGAGCTCCTACAATGAGCAGTTCTTC.

This clonotype was observed a few times. This chain connects TRBV10-3 to TRBJ1-6; D possibly corresponds to TRBD1 (5 bases). Per the germline V gene, CDR1 is ENHRY and CDR2 is SYGVKD. This CDR3 is built from 13 residues. Trimming removed 7 bases at V and 5 bases at J, with 9 bases between. DNA for the CDR3: TGTGCCATCACCCCAGGGAATAATTCACCCCTCCACTTT. Translation gives CAITPGNNSPLHF.

The gene calls are TRBV2 and TRBJ2-1; D might be TRBD1 (5 bases). Germline CDR1 SNHLY, CDR2 FYNNEI. V was cut by 3 bases and J by 4 bases, with 16 bases left in between. The CDR3 contains 16 residues. Written as DNA, the CDR3 is TGTGCCAGCAGTGAGAAGGGGCTAGAGGAATACAATGAGCAGTTCTTC. Amino acids: CASSEKGLEEYNEQFF.

This clonotype was seen at least ten times. This chain joins TRBV7-2 and TRBJ2-3; 8 bases fit TRBD1. Germline values: CDR1 SGHTA, CDR2 FQGNSA. CDR3 length: 19 amino acids. Losses at the gene ends were 5 bases for V and 5 bases for J; bases not matched to a gene: 21. CDR3 protein: CASSPGPGQDVFDEDTQYF. CDR3 DNA sequence: TGTGCCAGCAGCCCCGGGCCGGGACAGGATGTTTTCGACGAAGATACGCAGTATTTT.

This clonotype was picked up one time. The junction departs from germline at one end; a sequencing error may be responsible. This chain connects TRBV28 to TRBJ2-3; D is perhaps TRBD1 (6 bases). The CDR3 loop spans 14 amino acids. Germline V gene sequence: CDR1 MDHEN, CDR2 SYDVKM. In DNA, the CDR3 is TGTCCCAGCACCCCAGGGGCTAGCCGAGATACGCAGTATTTT. Its protein product is CPSTPGASRDTQYF.

The chain employs TRBV7-9 and TRBJ2-1; a weak D match, TRBD1 (6 bases). The V gene lost 1 base and the J gene lost 5 bases, with 12 bases spanning the gap. The CDR3 has 15 amino acids. The germline V gene has CDR1 SEHNR and CDR2 FQNEAQ (reference sequence). CDR3 DNA sequence: TGTGCCAGCAGCTTAGAGTGGGGGCGCGACAATGAGCAGTTCTTC. Its protein is CASSLEWGRDNEQFF.

The chain joins TRBV11-2 to TRBJ2-7; perhaps TRBD2 as D (6 bases). CDR3 length: 16 amino acids. Trimming removed 5 bases at V and 7 bases at J, with 24 bases between. In germline, CDR1 is SGHAT, CDR2 FQNNGV. The CDR3 region is CASSRRTVDTAGEQYF. Here the CDR3 DNA reads TGTGCCAGCAGCCGCCGCACAGTGGACACCGCGGGGGAGCAGTACTTC.

This clonotype turned up a few times. This sequence joins TRBV7-9 and TRBJ2-1, with D possibly matching TRBD1 (5 bases). Per germline, CDR1 SEHNR and CDR2 FQNEAQ (reference sequence). There are 14 residues in the CDR3. V lost 6 bases and J lost 8, with 17 bases in between. For the CDR3, the DNA is TGTGCCAGCAGTTTCATTGGCAGGGATGATGAGCAGTTCTTC. Translation: CASSFIGRDDEQFF.

This clonotype occurred many times. The chain links TRBV30 to TRBJ2-1; 11 nucleotides line up with TRBD2. Trimming at V came to 5 bases and at J to 4 bases, leaving 4 bases not matched to a gene. From germline, CDR1 is GTSNPN and CDR2 SVGIG (reference sequence). CDR3 length: 14 amino acids. CDR3 loop: CAWARLAGYNEQFF. CDR3 nucleotides: TGTGCCTGGGCCAGACTAGCGGGATACAATGAGCAGTTCTTC.